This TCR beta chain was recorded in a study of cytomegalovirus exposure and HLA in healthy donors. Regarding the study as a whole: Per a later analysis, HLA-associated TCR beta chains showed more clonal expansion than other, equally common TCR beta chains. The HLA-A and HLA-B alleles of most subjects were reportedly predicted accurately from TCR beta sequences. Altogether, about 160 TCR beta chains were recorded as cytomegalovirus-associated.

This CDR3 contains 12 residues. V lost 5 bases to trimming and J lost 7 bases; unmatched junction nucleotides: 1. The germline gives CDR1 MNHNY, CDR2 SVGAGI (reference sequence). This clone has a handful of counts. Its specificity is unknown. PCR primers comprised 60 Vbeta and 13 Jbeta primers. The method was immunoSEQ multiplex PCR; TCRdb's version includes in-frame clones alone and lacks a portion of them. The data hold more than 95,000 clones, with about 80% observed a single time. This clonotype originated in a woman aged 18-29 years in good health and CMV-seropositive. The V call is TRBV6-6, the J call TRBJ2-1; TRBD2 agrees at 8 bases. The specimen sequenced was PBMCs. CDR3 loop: CASSERENEQFF. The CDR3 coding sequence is TGTGCCAGCAGTGAGCGGGAGAATGAGCAGTTCTTC.